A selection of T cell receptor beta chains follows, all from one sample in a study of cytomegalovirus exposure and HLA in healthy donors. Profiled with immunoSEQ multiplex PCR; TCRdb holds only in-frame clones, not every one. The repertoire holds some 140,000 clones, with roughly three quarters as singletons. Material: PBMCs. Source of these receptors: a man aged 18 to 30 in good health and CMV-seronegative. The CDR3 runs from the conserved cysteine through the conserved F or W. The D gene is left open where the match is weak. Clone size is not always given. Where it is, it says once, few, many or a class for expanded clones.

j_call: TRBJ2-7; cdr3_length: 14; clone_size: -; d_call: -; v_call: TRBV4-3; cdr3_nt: TGCGCCAGCAGCCAAGATCGCGGATACTACGAGCAGTACTTC; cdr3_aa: CASSQDRGYYEQYF
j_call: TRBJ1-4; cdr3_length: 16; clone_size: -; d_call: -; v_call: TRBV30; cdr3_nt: TGTGCCGGTGAGGGAGGGCGCGGTTGGCCTAATGAAAAACTGTTTTTT; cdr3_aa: CAGEGGRGWPNEKLFF
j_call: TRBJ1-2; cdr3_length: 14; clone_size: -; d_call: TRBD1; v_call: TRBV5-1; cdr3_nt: TGCGCCAGCAGCTTGCGCTTTGGGACAGATGGCTACACCTTC; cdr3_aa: CASSLRFGTDGYTF
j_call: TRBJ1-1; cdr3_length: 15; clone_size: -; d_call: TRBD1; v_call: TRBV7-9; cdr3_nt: TGTGCCAGCAGCTTAGGAGGGACAGGAGATACCGAAGCTTTCTTT; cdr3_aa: CASSLGGTGDTEAFF
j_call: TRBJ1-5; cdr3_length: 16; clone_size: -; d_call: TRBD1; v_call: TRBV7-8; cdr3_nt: TGTGCCAGCAGCTTAATGGGACAGGGGAGCAATCAGCCCCAGCATTTT; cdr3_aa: CASSLMGQGSNQPQHF
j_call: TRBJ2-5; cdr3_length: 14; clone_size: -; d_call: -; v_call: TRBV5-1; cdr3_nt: TGCGCCAGCAGCCTACGGACTGTTCAAGAGACCCAGTACTTC; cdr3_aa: CASSLRTVQETQYF
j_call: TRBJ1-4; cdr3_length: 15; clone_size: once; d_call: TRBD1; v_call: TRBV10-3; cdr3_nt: TGTGCCATCAGCCAGGGGGTTGGGACTAATGAAAAACTGTTTTTT; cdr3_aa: CAISQGVGTNEKLFF
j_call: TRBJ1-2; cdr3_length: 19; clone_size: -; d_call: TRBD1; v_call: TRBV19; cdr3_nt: TGTGCCAGTAGTGTCCCGGGACAGGGGACAACGATGTGGAAGTATGGCTACACCTTC; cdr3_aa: CASSVPGQGTTMWKYGYTF
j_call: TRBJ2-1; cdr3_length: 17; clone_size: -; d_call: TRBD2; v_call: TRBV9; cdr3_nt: TGTGCCAGCAGCCCCGGGACTAGCGGGGGGCCGTACAATGAGCAGTTCTTC; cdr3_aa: CASSPGTSGGPYNEQFF
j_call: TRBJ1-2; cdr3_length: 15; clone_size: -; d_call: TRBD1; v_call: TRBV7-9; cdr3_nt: TGTGCCAGCAGCCTTGGGACAGCCTACAACTATGGCTACACCTTC; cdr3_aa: CASSLGTAYNYGYTF
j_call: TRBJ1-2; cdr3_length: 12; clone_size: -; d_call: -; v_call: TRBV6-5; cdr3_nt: TGTGCCAGCAGTTCCACAGGGAAAGGCTACACCTTC; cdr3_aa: CASSSTGKGYTF
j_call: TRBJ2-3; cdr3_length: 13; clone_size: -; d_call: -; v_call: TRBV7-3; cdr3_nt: TGTGCCAGCAGCTTAGATAAGAGAGATACGCAGTATTTT; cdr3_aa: CASSLDKRDTQYF
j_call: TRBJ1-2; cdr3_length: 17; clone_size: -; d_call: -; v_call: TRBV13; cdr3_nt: TGTGCCAGCAGCTTAGAGCGACAATTCCTAGCGAACTATGGCTACACCTTC; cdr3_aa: CASSLERQFLANYGYTF
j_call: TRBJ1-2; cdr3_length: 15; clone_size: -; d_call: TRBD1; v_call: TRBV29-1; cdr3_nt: TGCAGCGTTCCCTCCTGGACAGGGTTTAACTATGGCTACACCTTC; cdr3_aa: CSVPSWTGFNYGYTF
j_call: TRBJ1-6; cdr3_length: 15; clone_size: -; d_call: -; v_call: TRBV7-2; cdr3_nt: TGTGCCAGCAGCTTAATAAGGCCTAGCGATTCACCCCTCCACTTT; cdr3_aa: CASSLIRPSDSPLHF
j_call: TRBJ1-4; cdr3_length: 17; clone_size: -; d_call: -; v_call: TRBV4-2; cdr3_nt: TGTGCCAGCAGCCAAGATGCCAGGGGCGAATGGAAGGAAAAACTGTTTTTT; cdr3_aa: CASSQDARGEWKEKLFF
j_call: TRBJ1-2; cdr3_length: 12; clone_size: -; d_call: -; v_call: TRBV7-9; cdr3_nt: TGTGCCACCCAGACCCTAGCCTATGGCTACACCTTC; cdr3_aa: CATQTLAYGYTF
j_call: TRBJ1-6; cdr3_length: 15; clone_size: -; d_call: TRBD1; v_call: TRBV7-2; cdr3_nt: TGTGCCAGCAGACAGGACAGGGCTATCAATTCACCCCTCCACTTT; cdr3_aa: CASRQDRAINSPLHF
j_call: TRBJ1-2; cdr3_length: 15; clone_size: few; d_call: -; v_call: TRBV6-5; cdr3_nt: TGTGCCAGCAGTTACTCGGGGGGGGAGAACTATGGCTACACCTTC; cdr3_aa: CASSYSGGENYGYTF
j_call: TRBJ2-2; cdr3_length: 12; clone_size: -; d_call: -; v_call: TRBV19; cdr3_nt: TGTGCCAGTAATAGAGACACCGGGGAGCTGTTTTTT; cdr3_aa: CASNRDTGELFF
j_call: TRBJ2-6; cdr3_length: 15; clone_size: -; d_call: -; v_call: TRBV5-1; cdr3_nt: TGCGCCAGCAGCTTGGATAACTCTGGGGCCAACGCCCTGACTTTC; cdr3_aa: CASSLDNSGANALTF
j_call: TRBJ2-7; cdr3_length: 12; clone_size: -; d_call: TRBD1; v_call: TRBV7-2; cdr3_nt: TGTGCCAGCAGTCGAGAGACAGGGGAGCAGTACTTC; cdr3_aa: CASSRETGEQYF
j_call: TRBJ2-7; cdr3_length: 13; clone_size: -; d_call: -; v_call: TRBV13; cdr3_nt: TGTGCCAGCAGCTCCGGTAGCTCCTACGAGCAGTACTTC; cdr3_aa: CASSSGSSYEQYF
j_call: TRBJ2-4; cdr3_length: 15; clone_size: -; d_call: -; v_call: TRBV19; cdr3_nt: TGTGCCAGTAGTATTCTGGGGCTAGCCAAAAACATTCAGTACTTC; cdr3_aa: CASSILGLAKNIQYF
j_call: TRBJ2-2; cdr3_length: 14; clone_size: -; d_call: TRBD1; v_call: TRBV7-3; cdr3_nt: TGTGCCAGCAGCTTGGGGACAGGGACCGGGGAGCTGTTTTTT; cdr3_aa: CASSLGTGTGELFF
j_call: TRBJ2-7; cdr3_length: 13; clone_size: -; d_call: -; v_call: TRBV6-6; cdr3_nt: TGTGCCAGCAAAAGGGCAGGGTCGGACGAGCAGTACTTC; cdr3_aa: CASKRAGSDEQYF
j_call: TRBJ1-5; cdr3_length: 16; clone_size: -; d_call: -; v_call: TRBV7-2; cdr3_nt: TGTGCCAGCAGCTTAGGTGTCGGTTTAAGCAATCAGCCCCAGCATTTT; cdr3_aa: CASSLGVGLSNQPQHF
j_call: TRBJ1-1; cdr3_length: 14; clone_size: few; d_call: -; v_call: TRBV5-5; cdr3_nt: TGTGCCAGCAGGCTTCGACGGGGAGAAACTGAAGCTTTCTTT; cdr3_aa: CASRLRRGETEAFF